The following is a T cell receptor (beta chain) sequence with its context. Antigen: not known. Assay: immunoSEQ multiplex PCR; the TCRdb copy retains only in-frame clones and omits some. This sample carries more than 200,000 clones, 90% of them seen once, and the ten largest clones take approximately 3.1%. Trimming cost V 6 bases and J 8 bases; bases outside gene matches: 10. The CDR3 length is 15 residues. Germline V lookup: CDR1 MNHEY, CDR2 SVGAGI. These data come from a study of cytomegalovirus exposure and HLA in healthy donors. At the level of the study: The platform used for the 120 or so validation repertoires matched that of the approximately 670 first-cohort repertoires, a later analysis reported.

Study-wide points: Despite most TCR sequences being rare, some public TCRs occurred in many donors.

The V gene is TRBV6-5, the J gene TRBJ1-4; 9 positions agree with TRBD1. The TCR sequence derives from a woman aged 25 to 39 in good health and CMV-seronegative. Sequencing was carried out using PBMCs. CDR3 DNA sequence: TGTGCCAGCAGGCAGCTACAGGGGGCTGAAGAAAAACTGTTTTTT. Encoded protein: CASRQLQGAEEKLFF.